This T cell receptor (beta chain) stems from a study of T cells in women clearing cervical HPV infection. Overall study context: Cases' blood sampling followed lesion detection by median roughly five months (90 to 200). Study results and limitations: Combining TCR richness with V gene abundances gave approximately 0.8 AUC.

Concerning this clone itself: Its antigen remains unknown. The sequence runs out 3 residues before the end of the CDR3; the remainder is reconstructed from the germline J gene.

Germline CDR1 and CDR2: MDHEN and SYDVKM. V dropped 7 bases and J dropped 5 bases, with 21 bases sitting between them. CDR3 length: 16 amino acids. Sequencing was performed with immunoSEQ multiplex PCR; in TCRdb, only in-frame clones are kept and a portion is missing. The listing records about 32,000 clones. V and J are TRBV28 and TRBJ1-5; perhaps TRBD1 as D (5 bases). The specimen sequenced was blood buffy coat. The sequence was collected from a woman between 18 and 75 years old with a cervical HPV16 infection that either progressed to CIN3+ or cleared (not recorded which). This CDR3 reads CASTSTGSGLDQPQHF. The covered CDR3 bases are TGTGCCAGCACCTCAACCGGCTCAGGGCTGGATCAGCCC.